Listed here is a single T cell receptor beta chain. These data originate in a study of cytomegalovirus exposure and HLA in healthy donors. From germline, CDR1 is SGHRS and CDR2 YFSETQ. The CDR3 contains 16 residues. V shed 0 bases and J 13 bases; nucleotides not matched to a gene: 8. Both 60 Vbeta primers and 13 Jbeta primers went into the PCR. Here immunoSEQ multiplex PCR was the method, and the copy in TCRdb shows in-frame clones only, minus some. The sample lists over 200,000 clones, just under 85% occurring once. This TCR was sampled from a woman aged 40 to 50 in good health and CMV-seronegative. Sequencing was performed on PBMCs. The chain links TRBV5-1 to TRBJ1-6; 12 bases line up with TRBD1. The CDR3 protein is CASSLDVPGQGAPLHF. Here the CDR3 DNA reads TGCGCCAGCAGCTTGGACGTTCCGGGACAGGGGGCGCCCCTCCACTTT.